The 10 T cell receptor beta chains given below trace back to one sample, sequenced in a study of blood T cell repertoires in COVID-19. Sequencing used immunoSEQ multiplex PCR; TCRdb keeps in-frame clones, though not all of them. The table shows around 130,000 clones, with about four fifths occurring only once. The specimen was peripheral blood. These receptors were obtained from a man older than 75 with acute or convalescent COVID-19.

The V and J genes are TRBV5-5 and TRBJ1-1; 7 positions match TRBD1. The CDR3 is 12 amino acids. J gave up 11 bases and V 4 bases, and 8 bases lay outside the gene matches. Germline-derived CDR1 and CDR2 are SGHKS and YYEKEE (reference sequence). CDR3 nucleotides: TGTGCCAGCAGCCTAGACAGGGTGAGTGCTTTCTTT. Translating it yields CASSLDRVSAFF. Drawing the rest from reference TRBV5-5 and TRBJ1-1, the complete variable domain is DAGVTQSPTHLIKTRGQQVTLRCSPISGHKSVSWYQQVLGQGPQFIFQYYEKEERGRGNFPDRFSARQFPNYSSELNVNALLLGDSALYLCASSLDRVSAFFGQGTRLTVV.

This chain links TRBV5-4 with TRBJ2-5; D not resolved. The CDR3 spans 12 residues. Germline-derived CDR1 and CDR2 are SGHNT and YYREEE (reference sequence). The V and J ends lost 4 bases and 1 base respectively, with 5 bases between them. This CDR3 reads CASSLSQETQYF. The CDR3 DNA follows: TGTGCCAGCAGCCTAAGCCAAGAGACCCAGTACTTC.

The chain recombines TRBV6-5 with TRBJ1-2; possible D gene TRBD1, 5 bases. CDR3 length equals 16 residues. Between the trimmed V and J ends, which lost 2 bases and 6 bases, there was a span of 19 bases. Germline values: CDR1 MNHEY, CDR2 SVGAGI. CDR3 in amino acids: CASSYPKNSGVDGYTF. CDR3 nucleotide sequence: TGTGCCAGCAGTTACCCGAAAAACTCGGGGGTTGATGGCTACACCTTC.

This clone was detected once. The genes are TRBV9 and TRBJ2-7; 9 bases are shared with TRBD2. The CDR3 is made up of 18 amino acids. With V trimmed by 0 bases and J by 2 bases, 12 bases remained unmatched. Germline CDR1 and CDR2: SGDLS and YYNGEE. The CDR3 here is CASSVEKARLAVTYEQYF. The CDR3 bases are TGTGCCAGCAGCGTAGAGAAGGCGCGACTAGCGGTAACCTACGAGCAGTACTTC.

The chain is built from TRBV5-6 and TRBJ2-1; D may be TRBD2 (7 bases). There are 14 residues in the CDR3. V was shortened by 5 bases and J by 16 bases, with 25 bases between the two germline ends. In germline, CDR1 is SGHDT, CDR2 YYEEEE. In DNA, the CDR3 is TGTGCCAGCAGATCGTGGGGGGGCCGAGGATGGGATTTCTTC. It is translated as CASRSWGGRGWDFF.

The V and J genes are TRBV11-2 and TRBJ2-3; 10 bases line up with TRBD2. The CDR3 is 14 amino acids. The germline V gene has CDR1 SGHAT and CDR2 FQNNGV. V shed 4 bases, J shed 6 bases, and the junction held 4 bases outside the gene matches. The CDR3 DNA reads TGTGCCAGCAGCTACCTAGCGGGGGCCGATACGCAGTATTTT. As protein: CASSYLAGADTQYF.

The V gene is TRBV18, the J gene TRBJ2-2; D is perhaps TRBD1 (5 bases). Germline CDR1 KGHSH, CDR2 LQKENI. CDR3 size: 15 residues. V was trimmed by 3 bases and J by 10 bases, leaving 18 bases between them. The chain's CDR3 is CASSPRGIQGVELFF. CDR3 DNA sequence: TGTGCCAGCTCACCGCGCGGCATCCAAGGGGTGGAGCTGTTTTTT.

The chain combines TRBV10-3 with TRBJ2-3; D perhaps matches TRBD1 (5 bases). The CDR3 totals 15 residues. In germline, CDR1 is ENHRY, CDR2 SYGVKD. V was clipped by 5 bases and J by 5 bases, with 17 bases between them. CDR3 amino acids: CAISLGAAGEDTQYF. As DNA, the CDR3 is TGTGCCATCAGTCTAGGGGCAGCTGGCGAAGATACGCAGTATTTT.

Written as DNA, the CDR3 is TGTGCCAGCAGCTCGGGGACGGGACAGGGGGCGAATCAGCCCCAGCATTTT. Amino acids: CASSSGTGQGANQPQHF. J is TRBJ1-5 and V is TRBV7-9, with TRBD1 identical over 12 bases. The V gene end was trimmed by 4 bases and the J gene end by 4 bases; junction bases not matched to a gene: 8. Germline V gives CDR1 SEHNR, CDR2 FQNEAQ (reference sequence). CDR3 length equals 17 residues.

The chain employs TRBV5-5 and TRBJ2-7, with D maybe TRBD2 (6 bases). In germline, CDR1 is SGHKS, CDR2 YYEKEE (reference sequence). This CDR3 has 18 amino acids. The V end was cut by 4 bases, the J end by 10 bases, with 33 bases between. The CDR3 region is CASSRGLAPLRLPPYQYF. Written as DNA, the CDR3 is TGTGCCAGCAGCCGGGGACTTGCCCCCCTCCGATTACCCCCTTACCAGTACTTC. Supplemented by reference TRBV5-5 and TRBJ2-7, the full variable domain reads DAGVTQSPTHLIKTRGQQVTLRCSPISGHKSVSWYQQVLGQGPQFIFQYYEKEERGRGNFPDRFSARQFPNYSSELNVNALLLGDSALYLCASSRGLAPLRLPPYQYFGPGTRLTVT.